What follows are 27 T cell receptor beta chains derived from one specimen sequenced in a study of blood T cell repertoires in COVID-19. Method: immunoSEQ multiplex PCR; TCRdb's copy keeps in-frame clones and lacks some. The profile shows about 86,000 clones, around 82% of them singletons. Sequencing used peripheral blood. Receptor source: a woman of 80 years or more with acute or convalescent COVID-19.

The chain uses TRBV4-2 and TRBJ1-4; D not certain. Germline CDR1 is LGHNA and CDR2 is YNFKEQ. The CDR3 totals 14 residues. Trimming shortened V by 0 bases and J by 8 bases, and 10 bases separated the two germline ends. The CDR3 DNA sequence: TGTGCCAGCAGCCAAGACAGCGGAGACGAAAAACTGTTTTTT. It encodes CASSQDSGDEKLFF.

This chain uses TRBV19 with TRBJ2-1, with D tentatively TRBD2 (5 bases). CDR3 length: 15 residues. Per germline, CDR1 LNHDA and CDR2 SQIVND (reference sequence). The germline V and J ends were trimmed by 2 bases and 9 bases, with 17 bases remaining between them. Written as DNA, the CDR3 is TGTGCCAGTAGTATACTAGCTGCCCCGATCGGTGAGCAGTTCTTC. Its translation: CASSILAAPIGEQFF.

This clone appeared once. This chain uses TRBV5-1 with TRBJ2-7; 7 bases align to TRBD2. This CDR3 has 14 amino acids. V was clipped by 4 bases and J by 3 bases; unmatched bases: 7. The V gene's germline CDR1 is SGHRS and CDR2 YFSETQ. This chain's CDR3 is CASSPGTTNYEQYF. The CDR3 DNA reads TGCGCCAGCAGCCCAGGGACTACAAACTACGAGCAGTACTTC.

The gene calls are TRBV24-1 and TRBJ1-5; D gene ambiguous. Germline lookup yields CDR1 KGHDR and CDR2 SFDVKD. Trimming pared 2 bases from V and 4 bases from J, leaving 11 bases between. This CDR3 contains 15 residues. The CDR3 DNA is TGTGCCACCAGTGATTCTCCGGGAGAGAATCAGCCCCAGCATTTT. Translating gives CATSDSPGENQPQHF.

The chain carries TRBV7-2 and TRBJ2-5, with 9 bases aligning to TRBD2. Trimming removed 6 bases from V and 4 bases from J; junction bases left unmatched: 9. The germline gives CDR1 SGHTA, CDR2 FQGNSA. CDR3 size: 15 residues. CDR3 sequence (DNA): TGTGCCAGCAGTTCTAGCGGGAAAGTAGGAGAGACCCAGTACTTC. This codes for CASSSSGKVGETQYF.

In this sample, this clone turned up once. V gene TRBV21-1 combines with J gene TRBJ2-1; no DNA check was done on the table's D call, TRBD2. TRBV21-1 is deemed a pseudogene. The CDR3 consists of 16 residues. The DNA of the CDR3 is TGTGCCAGCAGCAGAAATAGCGGGAGGGCCATAAATGAGCAGTTCTTC. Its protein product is CASSRNSGRAINEQFF.

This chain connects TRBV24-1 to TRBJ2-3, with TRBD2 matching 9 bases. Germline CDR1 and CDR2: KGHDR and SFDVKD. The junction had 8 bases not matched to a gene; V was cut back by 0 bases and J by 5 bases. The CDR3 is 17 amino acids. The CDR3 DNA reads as TGTGCCACCAGTGATTTGCCCAGCGGGAGGTTAGGAGATACGCAGTATTTT. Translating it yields CATSDLPSGRLGDTQYF.

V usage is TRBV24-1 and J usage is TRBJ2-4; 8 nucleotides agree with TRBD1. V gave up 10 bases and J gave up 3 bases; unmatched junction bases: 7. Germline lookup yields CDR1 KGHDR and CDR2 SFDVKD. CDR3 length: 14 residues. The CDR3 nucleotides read TGTGCCACTATGCAGGGGGCCGACAAAAACATTCAGTACTTC. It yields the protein CATMQGADKNIQYF.

The CDR3 nucleotides are TGTGCCAGCAGCCAAGATTTGGTAGCGGGGGGGAATGAGCAGTTCTTC. It is translated as CASSQDLVAGGNEQFF. The rearrangement uses TRBV3-1 (or the pseudogene TRBV3-2) and TRBJ2-1; 11 nucleotides agree with TRBD2. J lost 7 bases, V lost 0 bases, and 5 bases had no gene match. The CDR3 sequence is 16 residues long. CDR1 is LGHDT and CDR2 is YNNKEL in the germline V gene (reference sequence).

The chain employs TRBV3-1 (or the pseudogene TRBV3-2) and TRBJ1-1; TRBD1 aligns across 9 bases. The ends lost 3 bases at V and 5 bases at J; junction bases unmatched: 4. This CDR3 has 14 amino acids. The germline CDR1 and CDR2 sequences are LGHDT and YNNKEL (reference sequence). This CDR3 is CASSQTGGRTEAFF. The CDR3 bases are TGTGCCAGCAGCCAGACAGGGGGAAGAACTGAAGCTTTCTTT.

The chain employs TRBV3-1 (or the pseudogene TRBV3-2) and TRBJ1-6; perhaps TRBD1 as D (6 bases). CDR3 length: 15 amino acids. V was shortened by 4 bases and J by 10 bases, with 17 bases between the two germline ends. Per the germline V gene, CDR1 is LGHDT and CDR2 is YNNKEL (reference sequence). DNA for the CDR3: TGTGCCAGCAGCCGCCTCGGGGGGGCCGAATCACCCCTCCACTTT. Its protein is CASSRLGGAESPLHF.

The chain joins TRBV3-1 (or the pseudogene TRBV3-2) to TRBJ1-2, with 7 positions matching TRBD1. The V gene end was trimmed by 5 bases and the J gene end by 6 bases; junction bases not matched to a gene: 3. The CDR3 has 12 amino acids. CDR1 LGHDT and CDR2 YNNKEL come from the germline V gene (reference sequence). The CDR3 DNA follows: TGTGCCAGCAGCGTCACAGGGGATGGCTACACCTTC. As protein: CASSVTGDGYTF.

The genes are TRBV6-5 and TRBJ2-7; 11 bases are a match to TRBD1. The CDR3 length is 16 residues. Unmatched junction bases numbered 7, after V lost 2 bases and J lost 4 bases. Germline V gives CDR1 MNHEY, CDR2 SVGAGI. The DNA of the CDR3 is TGTGCCAGCAGTTACACGCAGGACAGGGGGCGTTACGAGCAGTACTTC. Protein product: CASSYTQDRGRYEQYF.

CDR3 region: CASSQGRLAGGRETQYF. CDR3 DNA sequence: TGTGCCAGCAGCCAGGGGAGACTAGCGGGGGGGCGAGAGACCCAGTACTTC. The chain has TRBV3-1 (or the pseudogene TRBV3-2) and TRBJ2-5, with 14 nucleotides matching TRBD2. CDR1 is LGHDT and CDR2 is YNNKEL in the germline V gene (reference sequence). The CDR3 extends over 17 amino acids. J was trimmed by 4 bases and V by 3 bases; bases with no gene match: 7.

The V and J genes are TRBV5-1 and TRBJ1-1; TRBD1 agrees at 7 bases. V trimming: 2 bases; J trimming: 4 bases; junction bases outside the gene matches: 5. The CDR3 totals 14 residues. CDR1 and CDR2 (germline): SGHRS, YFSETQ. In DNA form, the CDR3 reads TGCGCCAGCAGCTTCCAGACAGGGAGCACTGAAGCTTTCTTT. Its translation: CASSFQTGSTEAFF.

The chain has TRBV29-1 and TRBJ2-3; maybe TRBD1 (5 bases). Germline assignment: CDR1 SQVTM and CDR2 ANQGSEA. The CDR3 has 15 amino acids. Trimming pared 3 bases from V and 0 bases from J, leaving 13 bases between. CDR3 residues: CSVDRQPQSTDTQYF. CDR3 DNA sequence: TGCAGCGTTGATCGACAGCCCCAAAGCACAGATACGCAGTATTTT.

The CDR3 protein is CASSSQGGTEAFF. The CDR3, as DNA: TGTGCCAGCAGTTCGCAGGGAGGCACTGAAGCTTTCTTT. The gene calls are TRBV6-5 and TRBJ1-1; D possibly corresponds to TRBD1 (5 bases). V was pared by 4 bases and J by 4 bases, with 10 bases between. The CDR3 length is 13 residues. From germline, CDR1 is MNHEY and CDR2 SVGAGI.

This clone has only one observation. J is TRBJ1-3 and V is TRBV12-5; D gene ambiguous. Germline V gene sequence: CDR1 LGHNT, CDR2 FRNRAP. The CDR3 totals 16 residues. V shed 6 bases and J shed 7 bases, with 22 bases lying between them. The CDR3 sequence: CASGPLQAEGRNTIYF. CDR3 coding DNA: TGTGCTAGTGGCCCCCTCCAGGCAGAGGGTAGGAACACCATATATTTT.

The DNA for the CDR3 is TGTGCCACCAGTGCGATCAGTGTACGGGGTACCTACGAGCAGTACTTC. It codes for CATSAISVRGTYEQYF. The chain has TRBV24-1 and TRBJ2-7, with D perhaps matching TRBD2 (5 bases). Germline V CDR1 and CDR2: KGHDR, SFDVKD. V was clipped by 5 bases and J by 2 bases, with 18 bases between them. This CDR3 is 16 amino acids long.

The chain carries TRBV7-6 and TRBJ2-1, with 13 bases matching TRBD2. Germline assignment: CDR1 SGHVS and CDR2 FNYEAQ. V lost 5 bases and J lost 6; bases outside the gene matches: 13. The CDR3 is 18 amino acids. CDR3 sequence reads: CASSPTSGLAGWINEQFF. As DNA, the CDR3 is TGTGCCAGCAGCCCAACATCGGGACTAGCGGGATGGATCAATGAGCAGTTCTTC.

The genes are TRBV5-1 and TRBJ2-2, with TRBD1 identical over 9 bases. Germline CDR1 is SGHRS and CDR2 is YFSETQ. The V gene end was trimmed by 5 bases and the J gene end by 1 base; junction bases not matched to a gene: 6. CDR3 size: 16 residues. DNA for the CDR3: TGCGCCAGCAGGCCCACAGGGGGCAGGAACACCGGGGAGCTGTTTTTT. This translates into CASRPTGGRNTGELFF.

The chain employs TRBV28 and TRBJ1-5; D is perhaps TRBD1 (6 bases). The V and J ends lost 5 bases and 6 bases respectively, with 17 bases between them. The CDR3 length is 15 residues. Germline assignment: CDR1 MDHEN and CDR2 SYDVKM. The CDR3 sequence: CASSQRQTGPQPQHF. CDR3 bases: TGTGCCAGCAGTCAACGTCAAACAGGGCCTCAGCCCCAGCATTTT. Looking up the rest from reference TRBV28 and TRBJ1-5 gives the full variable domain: DVKVTQSSRYLVKRTGEKVFLECVQDMDHENMFWYRQDPGLGLRLIYFSYDVKMKEKGDIPEGYSVSREKKERFSLILESASTNQTSMYLCASSQRQTGPQPQHFGDGTRLSIL.

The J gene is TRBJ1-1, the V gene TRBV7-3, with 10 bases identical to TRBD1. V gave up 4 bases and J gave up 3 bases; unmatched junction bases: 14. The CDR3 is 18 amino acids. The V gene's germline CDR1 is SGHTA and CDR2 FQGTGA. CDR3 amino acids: CASSSESYTGTGDTEAFF. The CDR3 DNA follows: TGTGCCAGCAGCTCCGAAAGCTACACCGGGACAGGGGACACTGAAGCTTTCTTT.

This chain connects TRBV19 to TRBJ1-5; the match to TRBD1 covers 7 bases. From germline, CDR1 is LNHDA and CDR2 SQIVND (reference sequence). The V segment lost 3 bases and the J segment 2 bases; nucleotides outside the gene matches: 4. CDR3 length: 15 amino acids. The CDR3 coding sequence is TGTGCCAGTAGTATGGAACAGGGGCGCAATCAGCCCCAGCATTTT. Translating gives CASSMEQGRNQPQHF. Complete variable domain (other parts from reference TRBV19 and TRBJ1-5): DGGITQSPKYLFRKEGQNVTLSCEQNLNHDAMYWYRQDPGQGLRLIYYSQIVNDFQKGDIAEGYSVSREKKESFPLTVTSAQKNPTAFYLCASSMEQGRNQPQHFGDGTRLSIL.

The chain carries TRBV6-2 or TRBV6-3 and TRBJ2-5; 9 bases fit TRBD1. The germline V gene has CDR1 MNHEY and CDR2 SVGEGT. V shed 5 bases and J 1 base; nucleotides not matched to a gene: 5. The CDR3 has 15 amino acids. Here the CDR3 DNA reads TGTGCCAGCAGTCCGGGGACAGGGTTCCAAGAGACCCAGTACTTC. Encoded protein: CASSPGTGFQETQYF.

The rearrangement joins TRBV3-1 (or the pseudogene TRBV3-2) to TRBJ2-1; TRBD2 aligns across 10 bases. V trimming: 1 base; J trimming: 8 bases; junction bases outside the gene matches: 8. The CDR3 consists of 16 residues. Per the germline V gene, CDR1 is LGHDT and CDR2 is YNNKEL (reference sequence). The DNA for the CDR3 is TGTGCCAGCAGCCAAGGGCTAGCGGGAGCCCTCTATGAGCAGTTCTTC. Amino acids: CASSQGLAGALYEQFF.

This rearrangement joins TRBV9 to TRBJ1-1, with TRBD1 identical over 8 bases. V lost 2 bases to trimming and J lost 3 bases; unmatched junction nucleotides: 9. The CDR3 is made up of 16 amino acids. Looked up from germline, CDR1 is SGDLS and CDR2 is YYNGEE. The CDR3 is CASSVQGAEWDTEAFF. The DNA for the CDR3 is TGTGCCAGCAGCGTTCAGGGGGCGGAGTGGGACACTGAAGCTTTCTTT.